These T cell receptor beta chains were read from a single sample in a study of glioma-infiltrating T cells after dendritic cell vaccination. The repertoire was sequenced with immunoSEQ multiplex PCR; TCRdb's copy has only in-frame clones and lacks some. The sample gives about 92,000 clones, approximately 84% of which show up once; 15% to 18% is in the top ten. The source material was blood, sampled before dendritic cell vaccination. Every receptor here comes from a human donor with glioblastoma. Each CDR3 is given with its conserved first and last residue. D genes are given only for firm matches. Some rows mark clone size as missing; the rest say once, few, many or name a class of expanded clone.

J	V	length	size	D	CDR3	DNA
TRBJ2-1	TRBV5-6	16	.	TRBD2	CASSLGGGLAFDEQFF	TGTGCCAGCAGCTTGGGAGGGGGACTAGCGTTCGATGAGCAGTTCTTC
TRBJ2-2	TRBV2	15	.	.	CASRELAANTGELFF	TGTGCCAGCAGGGAACTAGCAGCGAACACCGGGGAGCTGTTTTTT
TRBJ1-5	TRBV13	14	.	.	CASSEGQRNQPQHF	TGTGCCAGCAGCGAAGGACAGCGGAATCAGCCCCAGCATTTT
TRBJ2-1	TRBV7-2	16	.	TRBD2	CASSLGLAVSYNEQFF	TGTGCCAGCAGCTTAGGACTAGCGGTGTCCTACAATGAGCAGTTCTTC
TRBJ2-7	TRBV5-1	15	.	TRBD2	CASSDQLAAEGEQYF	TGCGCCAGCAGCGACCAACTAGCGGCGGAGGGGGAGCAGTACTTC
TRBJ1-6	TRBV27	13	once	TRBD1	CASRGQVGSPLHF	TGTGCCAGCAGGGGACAGGTTGGTTCACCCCTCCACTTT
TRBJ2-1	TRBV19	15	.	TRBD2	CASSIGASGYNEQFF	TGTGCCAGTAGTATAGGGGCTAGCGGCTACAATGAGCAGTTCTTC
TRBJ1-2	TRBV19	13	.	.	CASSMGQNYGYTF	TGTGCCAGTAGTATGGGGCAAAACTATGGCTACACCTTC
TRBJ1-1	TRBV2	13	.	.	CASSQGENTEAFF	TGTGCCAGCAGTCAGGGTGAGAACACTGAAGCTTTCTTT
TRBJ2-1	TRBV4-2	11	.	TRBD2	CASSGGSGEFF	TGTGCCAGCAGCGGCGGGAGCGGCGAGTTCTTC
TRBJ2-2	TRBV6-1	14	few	TRBD1	CASSLGQDTGELFF	TGTGCCAGCAGCCTAGGACAGGATACCGGGGAGCTGTTTTTT
TRBJ2-5	TRBV7-9	15	.	.	CASSLGGTFQETQYF	TGTGCCAGCAGCTTAGGCGGGACTTTCCAAGAGACCCAGTACTTC
TRBJ1-1	TRBV6-6	14	few	TRBD1	CASSYGQGNTEAFF	TGTGCCAGCAGTTACGGACAGGGAAACACTGAAGCTTTCTTT
TRBJ1-2	TRBV5-1	18	.	TRBD1	CASSTTGGLDSANYGYTF	TGCGCCAGCAGCACGACAGGGGGCTTAGACTCGGCTAACTATGGCTACACCTTC
TRBJ1-1	TRBV5-4	15	.	.	CASSLRGGLNTEAFF	TGTGCCAGCAGCTTGCGGGGGGGACTGAACACTGAAGCTTTCTTT
TRBJ2-7	TRBV28	12	.	.	CASSLPGVEQYF	TGTGCCAGCAGTTTGCCAGGGGTCGAGCAGTACTTC
TRBJ1-1	TRBV19	14	.	.	CASSIGAYNTEAFF	TGTGCCAGTAGTATAGGAGCTTACAACACTGAAGCTTTCTTT
TRBJ2-5	TRBV9	15	.	.	CASSVAPGQQETQYF	TGTGCCAGCAGCGTAGCTCCCGGACAGCAAGAGACCCAGTACTTC
TRBJ1-1	TRBV6-4	14	.	.	CASRTGYGATEAFF	TGTGCCAGCAGAACAGGGTACGGAGCAACTGAAGCTTTCTTT
TRBJ2-5	TRBV7-9	15	.	.	CASRSGDPDQETQYF	TGTGCCAGCAGGTCAGGGGACCCCGACCAAGAGACCCAGTACTTC
TRBJ2-7	TRBV27	18	once	TRBD2	CASSSGLAGGRFSYEQYF	TGTGCCAGCAGTTCCGGACTAGCGGGAGGGCGTTTCTCCTACGAGCAGTACTTC
TRBJ2-3	TRBV12-1	16	few	.	CASSFARTSGTDTQYF	TGTGCCAGCAGCTTTGCCCGGACTAGCGGCACAGATACGCAGTATTTT
TRBJ2-7	TRBV5-1	15	.	TRBD1	CASSYGQGARYEQYF	TGCGCCAGCAGCTACGGACAGGGCGCCAGGTACGAGCAGTACTTC
TRBJ2-1	TRBV5-1	16	.	.	CASSLDYVYVRNEQFF	TGCGCCAGCAGCTTGGATTATGTATATGTCCGCAATGAGCAGTTCTTC
TRBJ1-6	TRBV6-5	14	.	TRBD1	CASSPGTGDTPLHF	TGTGCCAGCAGTCCCGGGACAGGGGATACCCCCCTCCACTTT
TRBJ1-2	TRBV7-2	14	.	TRBD1	CASSPRTGPYGYTF	TGTGCCAGCAGCCCCCGGACAGGCCCATATGGCTACACCTTC
TRBJ2-5	TRBV4-1	14	.	.	CASSPLGSQETQYF	TGCGCCAGCAGCCCACTAGGGTCCCAGGAGACCCAGTACTTC
TRBJ1-2	TRBV19	13	few	TRBD1	CASSDQGAGGYTF	TGTGCCAGTAGTGACCAGGGGGCCGGTGGCTACACCTTC
TRBJ2-7	TRBV7-9	18	once	.	CASSLVGAARGPSYEQYF	TGTGCCAGCAGCTTAGTAGGGGCGGCGCGGGGACCCTCCTACGAGCAGTACTTC
TRBJ2-1	TRBV14	19	.	TRBD2	CASSLRGGRWSGAHNEQFF	TGTGCCAGCAGCCTGAGGGGCGGGAGGTGGTCTGGGGCCCACAATGAGCAGTTCTTC
TRBJ1-1	TRBV19	14	.	.	CASSSTKRSTEAFF	TGTGCCAGTAGTTCGACCAAACGGAGCACTGAAGCTTTCTTT
TRBJ2-5	TRBV7-9	15	once	TRBD1	CASSEKGTGLKTQYF	TGTGCCAGCAGCGAAAAGGGGACAGGGTTAAAGACCCAGTACTTC
TRBJ2-1	TRBV27	14	.	TRBD2	CASSPGLAYNEQFF	TGTGCCAGCAGTCCCGGACTAGCCTACAATGAGCAGTTCTTC
TRBJ2-3	TRBV6-4	13	.	.	CASSDGAAPTQYF	TGTGCCAGCAGTGACGGTGCGGCCCCTACGCAGTATTTT
TRBJ2-1	TRBV30	17	.	TRBD2	CAWRTSGIYSSYNEQFF	TGTGCCTGGAGGACTAGCGGAATTTATAGCTCCTACAATGAGCAGTTCTTC
TRBJ1-1	TRBV28	14	.	TRBD1	CASSLETGQSEAFF	TGTGCCAGCAGTTTAGAGACAGGGCAATCCGAAGCTTTCTTT
TRBJ2-1	TRBV6-6	13	.	TRBD1	CASTDRGGNEQFF	TGTGCCAGCACCGACAGGGGCGGCAATGAGCAGTTCTTC
TRBJ2-1	TRBV27	14	.	.	CASSLSLVVNEQFF	TGTGCCAGCAGTTTATCCCTAGTGGTCAATGAGCAGTTCTTC
TRBJ2-7	TRBV5-1	14	.	TRBD1	CASSLGTGLHEQYF	TGCGCCAGCAGCCTCGGGACAGGACTCCACGAGCAGTACTTC
TRBJ2-3	TRBV18	15	.	TRBD1	CASSPQGASTDTQYF	TGTGCCAGCTCACCACAGGGGGCAAGCACAGATACGCAGTATTTT
TRBJ2-3	TRBV7-3	14	.	TRBD2	CASSLSGSTDTQYF	TGTGCCAGCAGCCTTAGCGGGAGCACAGATACGCAGTATTTT
TRBJ2-7	TRBV5-5	16	few	TRBD2	CASSTTLAGLGSEQYF	TGTGCCAGCAGCACAACCTTAGCGGGACTAGGTTCCGAGCAGTACTTC
TRBJ2-3	TRBV7-9	17	.	TRBD1	CASSGPGGENSLDTQYF	TGTGCCAGCAGCGGCCCAGGGGGCGAAAATAGTCTTGATACGCAGTATTTT
TRBJ2-7	TRBV28	15	.	.	CASSLPGWQSYEQYF	TGTGCCAGCAGTTTACCGGGATGGCAATCCTACGAGCAGTACTTC
TRBJ2-3	TRBV6-1	14	once	TRBD2	CASSRGSSGDTQYF	TGTGCCAGCAGCCGCGGGAGTTCAGGGGATACGCAGTATTTT
TRBJ1-4	TRBV5-1	14	.	.	CASSSETGSEKLFF	TGCGCCAGCAGCTCCGAGACAGGTTCGGAAAAACTGTTTTTT
TRBJ1-6	TRBV7-2	13	.	.	CASSSNFNSPLHF	TGTGCCAGCAGCTCCAATTTTAATTCACCCCTCCACTTT
TRBJ2-2	TRBV5-1	18	.	TRBD2	CASRLAGKITTPTGELFF	TGCGCCAGCAGGCTAGCGGGAAAGATAACCACGCCCACCGGGGAGCTGTTTTTT
TRBJ1-2	TRBV9	16	.	.	CASSVQKGQSNYGYTF	TGTGCCAGCAGCGTGCAAAAAGGACAGTCTAACTATGGCTACACCTTC
TRBJ2-7	TRBV6-6	15	once	.	CASSYQGTSSYEQYF	TGTGCCAGCAGTTACCAGGGAACGAGCTCCTACGAGCAGTACTTC
TRBJ2-1	TRBV9	18	.	TRBD2	CASSARLAGGVSYNEQFF	TGTGCCAGCAGCGCCAGACTAGCGGGGGGCGTCTCCTACAATGAGCAGTTCTTC
TRBJ2-3	TRBV4-3	17	.	TRBD2	CASSPTSGGTGTDTQYF	TGCGCCAGCAGCCCCACTAGCGGGGGGACCGGCACAGATACGCAGTATTTT
TRBJ1-1	TRBV27	13	.	TRBD1	CASSPQGATEAFF	TGTGCCAGCAGTCCCCAGGGGGCAACTGAAGCTTTCTTT
TRBJ2-5	TRBV2	14	.	TRBD1	CASSNDRGQETQYF	TGTGCCAGCAGTAACGACAGGGGCCAAGAGACCCAGTACTTC
TRBJ1-1	TRBV18	15	.	.	CASSPPGTRGTEAFF	TGTGCCAGCTCACCACCGGGCACCCGGGGGACTGAAGCTTTCTTT
TRBJ2-7	TRBV11-2	15	.	TRBD1	CASSAGQVVSYEQYF	TGTGCCAGCAGCGCCGGACAGGTCGTCTCCTACGAGCAGTACTTC
TRBJ2-7	TRBV19	15	.	TRBD1	CASSARTGGFYEQYF	TGTGCCAGTAGTGCCCGGACAGGGGGGTTCTACGAGCAGTACTTC